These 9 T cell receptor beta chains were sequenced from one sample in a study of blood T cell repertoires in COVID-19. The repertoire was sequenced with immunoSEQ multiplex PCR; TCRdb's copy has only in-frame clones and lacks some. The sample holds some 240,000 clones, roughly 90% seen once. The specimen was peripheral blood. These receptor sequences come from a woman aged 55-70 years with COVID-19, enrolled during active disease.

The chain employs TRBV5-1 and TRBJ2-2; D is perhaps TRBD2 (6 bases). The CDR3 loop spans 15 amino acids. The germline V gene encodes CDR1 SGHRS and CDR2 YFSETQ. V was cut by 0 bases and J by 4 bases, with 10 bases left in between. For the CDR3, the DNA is TGCGCCAGCAGCTTGGCCTCCGGGGGCACCGGGGAGCTGTTTTTT. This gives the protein CASSLASGGTGELFF.

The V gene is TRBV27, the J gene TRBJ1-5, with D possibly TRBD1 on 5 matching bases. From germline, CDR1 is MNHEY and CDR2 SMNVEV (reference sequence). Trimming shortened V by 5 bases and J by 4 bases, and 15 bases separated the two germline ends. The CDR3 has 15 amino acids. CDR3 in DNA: TGTGCCAGCAGTGTCCAGGGTTCTGGGAATCAGCCCCAGCATTTT. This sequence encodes CASSVQGSGNQPQHF.

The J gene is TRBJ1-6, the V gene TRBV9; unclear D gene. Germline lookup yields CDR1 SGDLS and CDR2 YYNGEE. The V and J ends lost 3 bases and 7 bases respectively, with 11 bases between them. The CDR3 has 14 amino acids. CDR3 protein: CASSGNVENSPLHF. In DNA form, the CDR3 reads TGTGCCAGCAGCGGAAACGTAGAAAATTCACCCCTCCACTTT. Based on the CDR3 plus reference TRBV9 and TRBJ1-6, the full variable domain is DSGVTQTPKHLITATGQRVTLRCSPRSGDLSVYWYQQSLDQGLQFLIQYYNGEERAKGNILERFSAQQFPDLHSELNLSSLELGDSALYFCASSGNVENSPLHFGNGTRLTVT.

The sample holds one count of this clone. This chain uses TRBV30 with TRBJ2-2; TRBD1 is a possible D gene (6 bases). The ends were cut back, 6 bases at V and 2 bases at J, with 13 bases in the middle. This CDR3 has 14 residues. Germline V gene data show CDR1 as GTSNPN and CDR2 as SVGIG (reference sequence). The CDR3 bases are TGTGCCTGCTCCGGGACATCCAACACCGGGGAGCTGTTTTTT. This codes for CACSGTSNTGELFF. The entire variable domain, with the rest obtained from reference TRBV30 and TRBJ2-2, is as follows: SQTIHQWPATLVQPVGSPLSLECTVEGTSNPNLYWYRQAAGRGLQLLFYSVGIGQISSEVPQNLSASRPQDRQFILSSKKLLLSDSGFYLCACSGTSNTGELFFGEGSRLTVL.

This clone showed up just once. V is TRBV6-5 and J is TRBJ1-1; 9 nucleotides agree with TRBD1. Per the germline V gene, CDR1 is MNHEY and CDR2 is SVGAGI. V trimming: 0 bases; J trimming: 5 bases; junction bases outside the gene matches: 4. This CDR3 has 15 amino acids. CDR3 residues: CASSYSSTGGTEAFF. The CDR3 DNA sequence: TGTGCCAGCAGTTACTCCTCGACAGGGGGGACTGAAGCTTTCTTT.

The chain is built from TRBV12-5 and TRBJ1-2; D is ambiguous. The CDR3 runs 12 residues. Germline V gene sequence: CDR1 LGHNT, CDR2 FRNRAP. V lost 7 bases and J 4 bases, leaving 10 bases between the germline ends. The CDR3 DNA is TGTGCTAGTGTTGGCCCTGGCTATGGCTACACCTTC. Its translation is CASVGPGYGYTF.

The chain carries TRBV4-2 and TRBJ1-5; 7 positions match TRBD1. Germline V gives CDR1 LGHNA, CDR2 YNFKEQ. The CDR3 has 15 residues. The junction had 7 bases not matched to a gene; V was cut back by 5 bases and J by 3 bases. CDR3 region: CASSEMDRNNQPQHF. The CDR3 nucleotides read TGTGCCAGCAGCGAGATGGACAGGAACAATCAGCCCCAGCATTTT.

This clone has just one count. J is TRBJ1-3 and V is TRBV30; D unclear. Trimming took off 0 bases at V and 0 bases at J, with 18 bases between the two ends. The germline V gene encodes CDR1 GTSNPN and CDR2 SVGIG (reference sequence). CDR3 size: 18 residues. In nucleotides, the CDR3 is TGTGCCTGGAGTGTGACTCGGGTCAGCCCATACTCTGGAAACACCATATATTTT. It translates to CAWSVTRVSPYSGNTIYF.

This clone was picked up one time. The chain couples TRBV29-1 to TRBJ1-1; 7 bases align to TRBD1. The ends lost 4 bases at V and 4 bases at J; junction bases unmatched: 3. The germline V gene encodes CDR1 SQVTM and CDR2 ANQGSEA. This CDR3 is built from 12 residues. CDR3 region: CSVGDRVTEAFF. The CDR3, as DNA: TGCAGCGTTGGAGACAGGGTCACTGAAGCTTTCTTT.